A selection of T cell receptor beta chains follows, all from one sample in a study of shared clonotypes between healthy human individuals. Clones were read by immunoSEQ multiplex PCR, and TCRdb kept only the in-frame ones, dropping some. This table has about 600,000 clones, about 80% appearing once. Sequenced input: PBMCs. These receptors all come from a woman aged 40 to 50 in good health. Some clones in this sample may be carry-over from other donors' samples. The CDR3 runs from the conserved cysteine through the conserved F or W. A D gene is named only where the DNA matches it firmly.

>TRBJ2-2|-|TRBV5-5
CASGLLGGPTGELFF
>TRBJ1-2|-|TRBV7-9
CASSLVGRHNGYTF
>TRBJ1-1|-|TRBV19
CASNSGFEAFF
>TRBJ2-7|-|TRBV6-6
CASGLQGLNSYEQYF
>TRBJ1-1|-|TRBV28
CASLMWTSNTEAFF
>TRBJ2-2|-|TRBV5-1
CASSIQGWNTGELFF
>TRBJ2-5|-|TRBV7-8
CASSLELAGETQYF
>TRBJ1-1|TRBD1|TRBV10-3
CAISGGTGLEAFF
>TRBJ1-1|-|TRBV7-2
CASSLPEAFF
>TRBJ1-3|-|TRBV28
CASSSHRDGGNTIYF
>TRBJ2-1|TRBD2|TRBV6-5
CASSYTLAVNEQFF